This entry features one T cell receptor (beta chain) sequence. Its antigen is undetermined. This specimen comes from a study of OX40 agonist ivuxolimab in advanced cancers. On the study more broadly: Intravenous ivuxolimab was administered to patients every 2 weeks at 0.01 to 10 mg/kg. Study conclusions and caveats: In CD8+ T cells, expanded clones were on average more numerous than in CD4+.

Sequencing was performed with immunoSEQ multiplex PCR; in TCRdb, only in-frame clones are kept and a portion is missing. The data hold some 58,000 clones, with approximately 90% observed a single time. The germline gives CDR1 SGHDT, CDR2 YYEEEE. Between the trimmed V and J ends, which lost 2 bases and 10 bases, there was a span of 10 bases. This CDR3 spans 12 amino acids. The material was CD4+ or CD8+ T cells sorted from blood, obtained in a trial of the OX40 agonist ivuxolimab. This TCR was sampled from an adult with an advanced solid tumor such as melanoma, head and neck, liver or kidney cancer. This rearrangement joins TRBV5-6 to TRBJ2-1; D ambiguous. In DNA, the CDR3 is TGTGCCAGCAGCTTCATATCCGTGGAGCAGTTCTTC. Protein: CASSFISVEQFF.